The rows below give T cell receptor beta chains drawn from one sample of a study of blood T cells in healthy people across ages. TCRdb re-analysed the 5' RACE reads in MiXCR, keeping a single row per CDR3 protein. The sample has 380,000 or so distinct CDR3 sequences, 45% to 60% seen once. Sequenced material: blood. These receptors all stem from a man aged 60 to 75 in good health. The CDR3 runs from the conserved cysteine through the conserved F or W. D genes are given only for firm matches. The listing skips clone size in some rows; elsewhere it reads once, few, many or a size class.

-	TRBV6-5	-	TRBJ2-5	CASSYSSQLWQETQYF	TGTGCCAGCAGTTACTCGTCCCAGCTATGGCAAGAGACCCAGTACTTC
TRBD1	TRBV7-2	many	TRBJ2-1	CASSRTGQHGNEQFF	TGTGCCAGCAGCCGAACGGGACAGCACGGCAATGAGCAGTTCTTC
-	TRBV6-1	few	TRBJ1-1	CASSEPAGPNTEAFF	TGTGCCAGCAGTGAACCAGCGGGGCCGAACACTGAAGCTTTCTTT
TRBD1	TRBV20-1	few	TRBJ2-4	CSAREVDREPAKNIQYF	TGCAGTGCTAGAGAGGTGGACAGGGAACCGGCCAAAAACATTCAGTACTTC
TRBD2	TRBV5-1	few	TRBJ2-5	CASSLTSGGFLETQYF	TGCGCCAGCAGTTTGACTAGCGGGGGCTTTCTCGAGACCCAGTACTTC
-	TRBV6-2/TRBV6-3	-	TRBJ1-2	CASSYPEGGRDYGYTF	TGTGCCAGCAGTTACCCGGAGGGGGGGCGCGACTATGGCTACACCTTC
-	TRBV5-5	-	TRBJ1-5	CASSLEGVYSNQPQHF	TGTGCCAGCAGCTTGGAAGGGGTGTATAGCAATCAGCCCCAGCATTTT
-	TRBV10-3	-	TRBJ2-5	CAISERGSQETQYF	TGTGCCATCAGTGAACGGGGGTCCCAAGAGACCCAGTACTTC
-	TRBV7-3	-	TRBJ1-1	CASSTQGNTEAFF	TGTGCCAGCAGCACCCAGGGGAACACTGAAGCTTTCTTT
-	TRBV15	few	TRBJ2-5	CATSRWGETQYF	TGTGCCACCAGCAGATGGGGGGAGACCCAGTACTTC
TRBD2	TRBV6-5	-	TRBJ2-1	CASSYLAGVFNEQFF	TGTGCCAGCAGTTATCTAGCGGGTGTCTTCAATGAGCAGTTCTTC
-	TRBV20-1	few	TRBJ2-7	CSAPGRGSYEQYF	TGCAGTGCCCCGGGTCGGGGCTCCTACGAGCAGTACTTC
TRBD2	TRBV7-6	-	TRBJ2-1	CASSSAGSSYNEQFF	TGTGCCAGCAGCTCAGCGGGGAGCTCCTACAATGAGCAGTTCTTC
TRBD1	TRBV5-1	few	TRBJ1-5	CASSPTGGVEPQHF	TGCGCCAGCAGCCCGACAGGGGGCGTAGAGCCCCAGCATTTT
TRBD1	TRBV12-3/TRBV12-4	few	TRBJ2-5	CASSSQGNQETQYF	TGTGCCAGCAGTTCACAGGGGAACCAAGAGACCCAGTACTTC
-	TRBV7-2	few	TRBJ2-3	CASSFIVDTQYF	TGTGCCAGCAGCTTCATAGTGGATACGCAGTATTTT
TRBD2	TRBV18	-	TRBJ2-1	CASSPLAGGGEQFF	TGTGCCAGCTCACCTCTAGCGGGAGGGGGTGAGCAGTTCTTC
TRBD2	TRBV3-1	-	TRBJ2-3	CASSQGNVGGGATDTQYF	TGTGCCAGCAGCCAAGGCAATGTAGGCGGGGGGGCGACAGATACGCAGTATTTT
TRBD1	TRBV28	-	TRBJ2-7	CASSSRGRLAYEQYF	TGTGCCAGCAGTTCCAGGGGGCGTTTGGCCTACGAGCAGTACTTC
TRBD2	TRBV6-6	-	TRBJ2-7	CAAGGGDYEQCF	TGTGCCGCGGGGGGGGGCGACTACGAGCAGTGCTTC
TRBD1	TRBV7-2	-	TRBJ1-2	CASSSWTGGDGGYTF	TGTGCCAGCAGCTCCTGGACAGGGGGCGATGGGGGCTACACCTTC
-	TRBV28	-	TRBJ2-1	CASTDPGTSQYYNEQFF	TGTGCCAGCACCGACCCTGGGACTTCCCAGTACTACAATGAGCAGTTCTTC
TRBD1	TRBV6-6	-	TRBJ2-7	CASIKTGGQGSAEQYF	TGTGCCAGCATTAAGACCGGGGGACAGGGTTCAGCCGAGCAGTACTTC
-	TRBV12-3/TRBV12-4	-	TRBJ2-1	CASSLKSGRQRQETQFF	TGTGCCAGCAGTTTAAAGTCTGGTCGGCAGAGACAAGAGACCCAGTTCTTC
TRBD2	TRBV20-1	-	TRBJ2-7	CSATSGTSLRNYEQYF	TGCAGTGCCACATCCGGGACTAGCCTGCGGAACTACGAGCAGTACTTC
-	TRBV7-2	-	TRBJ2-5	CASSPTSNEQYF	TGTGCCAGCAGCCCCACTTCTAATGAGCAGTACTTC
-	TRBV12-3/TRBV12-4	few	TRBJ2-4	CASSDRENIQYF	TGTGCCAGCAGCGATCGGGAAAACATTCAGTACTTC
TRBD2	TRBV7-3	-	TRBJ2-5	CASSSSGGATETQYF	TGTGCCAGCAGCTCCTCCGGGGGGGCCACAGAGACCCAGTACTTC
-	TRBV12-3/TRBV12-4	few	TRBJ2-1	CASSLADSYNEQFF	TGTGCCAGCAGTTTAGCGGACTCCTACAATGAGCAGTTCTTC
-	TRBV27	-	TRBJ2-1	CASSSQGGLQYNKQFF	TGTGCCAGCAGTTCCCAGGGGGGACTTCAGTACAATAAGCAGTTCTTC
-	TRBV3-1	-	TRBJ2-7	CASSQASSPEYEQYF	TGTGCCAGCAGCCAGGCTTCATCCCCCGAGTACGAGCAGTACTTC
TRBD2	TRBV7-2	few	TRBJ2-7	CASSSYAGGDYEQYF	TGTGCCAGCAGCTCGTATGCGGGGGGGGACTACGAGCAGTACTTC
TRBD2	TRBV29-1	-	TRBJ2-2	CSTQAGGRTGELFF	TGCAGCACTCAAGCGGGGGGGCGGACCGGGGAGCTGTTTTTT
-	TRBV6-5	-	TRBJ1-2	CASSYSFSQGPVNYGYTF	TGTGCCAGCAGTTACTCATTCTCGCAGGGTCCAGTTAACTATGGCTACACCTTC
-	TRBV11-2	-	TRBJ1-3	CASSLELSGNTIYF	TGTGCCAGCAGCTTAGAGCTTTCTGGAAACACCATATATTTT
-	TRBV30	-	TRBJ1-2	CAWTGGDYGYTF	TGTGCCTGGACGGGGGGTGACTATGGCTACACCTTC
-	TRBV5-1	-	TRBJ2-1	CASSLGTPGNEQFF	TGCGCCAGCAGCCTCGGGACACCCGGGAATGAGCAGTTCTTC
-	TRBV20-1	-	TRBJ2-5	CSARAMWAAQETQYF	TGCAGTGCTAGGGCTATGTGGGCCGCTCAAGAGACCCAGTACTTC
-	TRBV5-6	-	TRBJ2-1	CASSGWGEQFF	TGTGCCAGCAGCGGGTGGGGGGAGCAGTTCTTC
TRBD1	TRBV5-5	-	TRBJ1-2	CASSSHGTDYGYTF	TGTGCCAGCAGCTCGCATGGGACAGACTATGGCTACACCTTC
TRBD1	TRBV29-1	-	TRBJ2-5	CSVEIPGTGTETQYF	TGCAGCGTTGAAATCCCCGGGACAGGGACCGAGACCCAGTACTTC
-	TRBV12-3/TRBV12-4	few	TRBJ2-7	CASSDTGIYPYEQYF	TGTGCCAGCAGTGACACAGGGATCTACCCCTACGAGCAGTACTTC
-	TRBV7-8	-	TRBJ2-3	CASSLALDRFTQYF	TGTGCCAGCAGCTTAGCGCTTGACAGATTTACGCAGTATTTT
-	TRBV28	once	TRBJ2-3	CATTQGLGTDTQYF	TGTGCCACTACCCAGGGTTTAGGGACAGATACGCAGTATTTT
-	TRBV3-1	-	TRBJ2-1	CASSQGGISYNEQFF	TGTGCCAGCAGCCAAGGGGGAATCTCCTACAATGAGCAGTTCTTC
-	TRBV4-1	-	TRBJ1-4	CASSLTENEKLFF	TGCGCCAGCAGCCTAACAGAGAATGAAAAACTGTTTTTT
TRBD2	TRBV10-3	many	TRBJ2-1	CAIRERTSGSSSRNEQFF	TGTGCCATCAGAGAACGGACTAGCGGGAGCTCATCCCGCAATGAGCAGTTCTTC
TRBD2	TRBV9	-	TRBJ2-5	CASSVGGLAGGVQETQYF	TGTGCCAGCAGCGTAGGAGGGCTAGCGGGGGGAGTACAAGAGACCCAGTACTTC
-	TRBV28	-	TRBJ1-4	CATFSSTTNEKLFF	TGTGCCACCTTCTCGAGTACAACTAATGAAAAACTGTTTTTT
TRBD1	TRBV20-1	-	TRBJ2-1	CSAKGQGAYNEQFF	TGCAGTGCTAAAGGGCAGGGGGCCTACAATGAGCAGTTCTTC
-	TRBV4-3	few	TRBJ2-1	CASSPVGDANRGEQFF	TGCGCCAGCAGCCCCGTGGGGGACGCCAATCGTGGTGAGCAGTTCTTC
TRBD1	TRBV27	-	TRBJ2-1	CASSDRDRGPNGDYNEQFF	TGTGCCAGCAGCGACCGGGACAGGGGCCCGAACGGTGACTACAATGAGCAGTTCTTC
TRBD2	TRBV7-2	few	TRBJ2-1	CASSLKLAGASGSYNEQFF	TGTGCCAGCAGCTTAAAACTAGCGGGAGCTTCAGGGTCCTACAATGAGCAGTTCTTC
TRBD1	TRBV6-5	-	TRBJ1-2	CASTQTGRWSGYTF	TGTGCCAGCACCCAGACAGGGAGGTGGAGTGGCTACACCTTC
-	TRBV10-3	-	TRBJ2-3	CAISGGGNTDTQYF	TGTGCCATCAGTGGGGGCGGAAACACAGATACGCAGTATTTT
-	TRBV29-1	-	TRBJ1-2	CSVEQANYGYTF	TGCAGCGTTGAGCAGGCAAACTATGGCTACACCTTC
-	TRBV12-3/TRBV12-4	few	TRBJ2-7	CASTGQFSYEQYF	TGTGCCAGCACCGGGCAGTTCTCCTACGAGCAGTACTTC
-	TRBV13	-	TRBJ1-1	CASSIPTSGRSFF	TGTGCCAGCAGCATCCCAACGTCGGGGAGATCTTTCTTT
TRBD1	TRBV4-3	-	TRBJ1-2	CASSHQKIWTGGGLIGYTF	TGCGCCAGCAGCCACCAAAAAATATGGACAGGGGGCGGACTTATCGGCTACACCTTC